This TCR beta chain comes out of a study of CD8+ T cells in alopecia areata. Background on the study: Treated patients were dosed with oral tofacitinib, taking 5 to 10 mg twice daily. The share of scalp area affected provided the severity score for treated patients.

As the sequencing template, cDNA was produced by extracting RNA and reverse transcribing it. The method was immunoSEQ multiplex PCR; TCRdb's version includes in-frame clones alone and lacks a portion of them. The profile shows some 200,000 clones, 40% to 55% of them singletons. This clone was observed a few times. The antigen remains undetermined. The treatment: oral pan-JAK inhibitor, 5-10 mg twice daily. Overall study findings and caveats: Normal scalp had lower clonality than lesional scalp, with alopecia totalis/universalis lesions showing this most strongly. Many of the expanded lesional clones endured in scalp and blood while on tofacitinib.

The receptor's source is a human donor with alopecia areata. This material consisted of CD4+ T cells sorted from blood, taken around week 37, from a patient treated with tofacitinib.

The CDR3 here is CASSFLASGGTYEQYF. DNA of the CDR3: TGTGCCAGCAGCTTCTTGGCTAGCGGGGGAACCTACGAGCAGTACTTC. The V call is TRBV7-2, the J call TRBJ2-7; 10 bases fit TRBD2. This CDR3 is 16 amino acids long. Germline V gene sequence: CDR1 SGHTA, CDR2 FQGNSA. Germline trimming cut 3 bases from V and 2 bases from J; bases unmatched to any gene: 7.